This TCR beta chain was captured by sequencing in a study of cytomegalovirus exposure and HLA in healthy donors. Germline V gene lookup returns CDR1 SGHRS and CDR2 YFSETQ. V was cut by 5 bases and J by 3 bases, with 12 bases left in between. CDR3 length: 14 residues. PCR involved 60 Vbeta and 13 Jbeta primers. The method was immunoSEQ multiplex PCR; TCRdb's version includes in-frame clones alone and lacks a portion of them. The sample holds fewer than 200,000 clones, 78% seen once. The source is a female donor in good health and CMV-seronegative. Material for sequencing was PBMCs. V usage is TRBV5-1 and J usage is TRBJ2-1; D may be TRBD1 (6 bases). CDR3 DNA sequence: TGCGCCAGCAGTCTCCAGGACAGCTACAATGAGCAGTTCTTC. Its protein is CASSLQDSYNEQFF.